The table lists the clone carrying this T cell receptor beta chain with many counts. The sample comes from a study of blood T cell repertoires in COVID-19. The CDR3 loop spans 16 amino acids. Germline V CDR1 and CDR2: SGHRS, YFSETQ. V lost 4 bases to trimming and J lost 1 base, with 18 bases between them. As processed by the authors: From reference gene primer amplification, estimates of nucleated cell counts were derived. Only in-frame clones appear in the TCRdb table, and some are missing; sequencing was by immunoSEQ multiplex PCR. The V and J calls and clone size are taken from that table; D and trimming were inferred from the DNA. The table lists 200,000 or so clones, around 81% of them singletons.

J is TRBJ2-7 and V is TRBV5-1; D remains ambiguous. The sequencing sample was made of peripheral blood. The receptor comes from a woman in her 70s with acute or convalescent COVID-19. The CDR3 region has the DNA TGCGCCAGCAGCCCTATCGCGGCAGAGGTTTCCTACGAGCAGTACTTC. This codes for CASSPIAAEVSYEQYF.